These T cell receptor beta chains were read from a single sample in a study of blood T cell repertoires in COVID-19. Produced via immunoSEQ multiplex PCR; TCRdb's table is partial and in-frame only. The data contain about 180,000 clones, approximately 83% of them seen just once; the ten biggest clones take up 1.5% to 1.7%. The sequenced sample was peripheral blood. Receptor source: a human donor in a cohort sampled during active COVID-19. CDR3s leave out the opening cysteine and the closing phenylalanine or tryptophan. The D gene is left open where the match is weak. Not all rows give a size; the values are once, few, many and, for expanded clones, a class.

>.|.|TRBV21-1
ASSKALWGTGVYNEQF
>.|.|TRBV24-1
ATSDPGNNSPLH
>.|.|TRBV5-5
ASSHGDSWTYGYT
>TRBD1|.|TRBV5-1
ASRSDRANTGELF
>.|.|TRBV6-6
ASRLTGADNQPQH
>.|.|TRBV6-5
ASSYSRVRSGNTIY
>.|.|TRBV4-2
ASSQGLTNEKLF
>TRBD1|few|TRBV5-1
ASSFGTDYEQY
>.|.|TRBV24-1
ATSAGRHNEQF
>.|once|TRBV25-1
ASSESTNQPQH
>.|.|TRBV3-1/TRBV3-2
ASSQGGVRRTEAF
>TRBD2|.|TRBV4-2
ASSQELAGALTQY
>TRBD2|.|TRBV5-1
ASSFSGTVGLAGGHEQY
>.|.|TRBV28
ASSLRGYGYT
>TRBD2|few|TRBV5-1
ASSLVLAGTDTQY
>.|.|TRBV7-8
ASSPAGGVTNQPQH
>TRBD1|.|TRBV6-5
ASSRKGQGYEQY
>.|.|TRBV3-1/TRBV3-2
ASSPRNRVHEQY
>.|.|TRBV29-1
SVVLQAPLTNEKLF
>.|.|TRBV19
ASSTTGFPPELINQPQH
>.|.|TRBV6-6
ASSRRDSDPDGQPQH
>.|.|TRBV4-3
ASSQEIGNAYEQY
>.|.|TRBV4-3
ASSPSRTAYTLF
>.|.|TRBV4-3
ASSQDYRADYGYT
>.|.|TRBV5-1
ASSEGASGTGELF
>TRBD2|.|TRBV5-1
ASSRGGARPSYEQY
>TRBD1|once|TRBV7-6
ASSLASTGGRLYNEQF
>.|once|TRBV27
ASSLSSNRRTDTQY
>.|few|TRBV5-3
ARSSWGRGSTDTQY
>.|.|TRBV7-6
ASSLGGGPAENEQF
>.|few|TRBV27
ATLDFSYEQY
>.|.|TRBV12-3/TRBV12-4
ASSLGGGYGYT
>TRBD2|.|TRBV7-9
ASSLGLAGANEQY
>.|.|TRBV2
ASSEGGGANEKLF
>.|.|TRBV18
ASSPLAGRSEQY
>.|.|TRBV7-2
ASSPGEFRGYT
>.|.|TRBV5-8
ASSSLDSESYEQY
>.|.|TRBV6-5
ASSPGTGYGYT
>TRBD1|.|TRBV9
ASSAFWTGSYEQY
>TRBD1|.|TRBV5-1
ASSLGAGGYNEQF
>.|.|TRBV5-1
ASSLGGSTEAF
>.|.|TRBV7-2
ASSLRTGRLH
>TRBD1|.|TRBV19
ASRQGTRANYGYT
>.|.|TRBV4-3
ASSPSRQLYNEQF
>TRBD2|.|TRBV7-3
ASSTRGLVSNEQF
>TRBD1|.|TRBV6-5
ASNPSGTGPYEQY
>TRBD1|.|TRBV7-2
ASSSSGTGLWEQY
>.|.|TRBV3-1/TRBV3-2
ASSQESEKLF